The T cell receptor (beta chain) under discussion was sequenced for a study of T cells in localized non-small cell lung cancer. Study results and limitations: Prolonged overall survival went with higher T cell density in the blood. Heterogeneity is still possible, as just one tumor region was sequenced.

Method: immunoSEQ multiplex PCR; TCRdb's copy keeps in-frame clones and lacks some. Among about 78,000 clones, approximately 84% were seen once, and the ten largest hold approximately 3%. In the case of this clone: Its cognate antigen is unknown.

The CDR3 loop spans 9 amino acids. V lost 9 bases and J 4 bases, leaving 4 bases between the germline ends. From germline, CDR1 is SGHDN and CDR2 FVKESK. The source of this sequence is a man aged 40-75 years with stage I lung adenocarcinoma. The input for sequencing was peripheral blood, taken before any cancer treatment. The rearrangement uses TRBV14 and TRBJ2-7, with D unclear. CDR3 DNA sequence: TGTGCCAGTAGGTACGAGCAGTACTTC. It codes for CASRYEQYF.